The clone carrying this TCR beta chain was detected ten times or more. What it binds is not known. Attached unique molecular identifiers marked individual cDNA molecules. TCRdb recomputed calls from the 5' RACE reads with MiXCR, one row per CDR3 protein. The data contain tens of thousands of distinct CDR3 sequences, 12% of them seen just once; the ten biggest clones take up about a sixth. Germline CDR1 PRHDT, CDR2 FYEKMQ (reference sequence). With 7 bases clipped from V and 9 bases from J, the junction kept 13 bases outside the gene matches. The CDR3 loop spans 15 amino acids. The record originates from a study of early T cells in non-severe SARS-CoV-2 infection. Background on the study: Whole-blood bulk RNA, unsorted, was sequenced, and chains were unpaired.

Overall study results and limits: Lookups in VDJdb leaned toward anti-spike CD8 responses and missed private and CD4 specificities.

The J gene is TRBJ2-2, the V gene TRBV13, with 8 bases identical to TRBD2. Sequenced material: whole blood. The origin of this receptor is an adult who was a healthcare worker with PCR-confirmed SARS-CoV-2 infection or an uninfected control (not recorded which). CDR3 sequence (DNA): TGTGCCAGCATAAAAGCGGGGGCCGTCTCCCGGGAGCTGTTTTTT. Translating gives CASIKAGAVSRELFF.